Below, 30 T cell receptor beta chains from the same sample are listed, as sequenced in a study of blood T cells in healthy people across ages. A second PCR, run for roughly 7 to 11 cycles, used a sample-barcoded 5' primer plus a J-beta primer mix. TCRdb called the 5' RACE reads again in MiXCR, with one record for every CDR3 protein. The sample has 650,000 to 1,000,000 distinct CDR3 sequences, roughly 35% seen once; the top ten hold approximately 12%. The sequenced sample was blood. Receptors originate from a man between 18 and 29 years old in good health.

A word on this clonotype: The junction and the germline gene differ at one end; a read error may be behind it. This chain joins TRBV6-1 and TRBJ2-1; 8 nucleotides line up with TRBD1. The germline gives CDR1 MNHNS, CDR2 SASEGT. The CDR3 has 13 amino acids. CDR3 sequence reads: CTSRKTGADEQFF. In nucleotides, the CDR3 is TGTACCAGCAGGAAGACAGGGGCCGATGAGCAGTTCTTC.

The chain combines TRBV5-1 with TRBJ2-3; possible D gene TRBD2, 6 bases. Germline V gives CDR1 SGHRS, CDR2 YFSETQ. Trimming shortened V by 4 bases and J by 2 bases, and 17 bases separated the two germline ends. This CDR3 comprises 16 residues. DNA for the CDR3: TGCGCCAGCAGCCCGCGGGGTGGGGAGACCACAGATACGCAGTATTTT. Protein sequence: CASSPRGGETTDTQYF.

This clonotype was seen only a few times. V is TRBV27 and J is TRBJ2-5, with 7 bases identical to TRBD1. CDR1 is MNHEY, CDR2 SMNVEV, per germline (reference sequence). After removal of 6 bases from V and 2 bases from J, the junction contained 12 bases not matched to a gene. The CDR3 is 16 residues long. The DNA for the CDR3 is TGTGCCAGCAGCCCCCTATTCGGACAGGAACAAGAGACCCAGTACTTC. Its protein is CASSPLFGQEQETQYF.

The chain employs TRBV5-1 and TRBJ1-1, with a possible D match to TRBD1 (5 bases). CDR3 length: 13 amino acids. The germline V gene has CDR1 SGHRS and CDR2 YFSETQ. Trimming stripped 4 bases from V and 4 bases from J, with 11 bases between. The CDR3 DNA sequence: TGCGCCAGCAGCCCCCCGGGGGTCACTGAAGCTTTCTTT. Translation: CASSPPGVTEAFF.

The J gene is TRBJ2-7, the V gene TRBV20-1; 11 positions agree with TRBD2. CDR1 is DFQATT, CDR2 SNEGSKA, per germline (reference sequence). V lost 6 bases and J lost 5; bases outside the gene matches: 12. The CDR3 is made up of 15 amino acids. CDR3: CSAQLASGGSNEQYF. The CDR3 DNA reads TGCAGTGCCCAATTGGCTAGCGGGGGGAGCAACGAGCAGTACTTC.

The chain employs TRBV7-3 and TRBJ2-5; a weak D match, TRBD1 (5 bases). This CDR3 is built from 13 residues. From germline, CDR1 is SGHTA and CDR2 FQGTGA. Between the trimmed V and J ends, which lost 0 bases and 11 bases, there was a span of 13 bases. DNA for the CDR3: TGTGCCAGCAGCTTAACGGGTGGGGCTGAGCAGTACTTC. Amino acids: CASSLTGGAEQYF. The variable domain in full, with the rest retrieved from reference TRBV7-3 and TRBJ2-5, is GAGVSQTPSNKVTEKGKYVELRCDPISGHTALYWYRQSLGQGPEFLIYFQGTGAADDSGLPNDRFFAVRPEGSVSTLKIQRTERGDSAVYLCASSLTGGAEQYFGPGTRLLVL.

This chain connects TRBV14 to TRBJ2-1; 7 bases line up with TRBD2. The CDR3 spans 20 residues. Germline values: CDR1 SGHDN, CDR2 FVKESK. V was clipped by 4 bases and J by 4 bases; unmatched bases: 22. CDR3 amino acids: CASSPSRMRGGRGGYNEQFF. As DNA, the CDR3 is TGTGCCAGCAGCCCGAGTAGAATGAGGGGAGGGAGAGGAGGATACAATGAGCAGTTCTTC.

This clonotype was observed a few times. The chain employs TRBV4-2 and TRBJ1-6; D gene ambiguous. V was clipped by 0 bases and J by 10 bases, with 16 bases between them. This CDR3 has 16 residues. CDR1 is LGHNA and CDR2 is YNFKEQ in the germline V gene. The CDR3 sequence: CASSQDEGPPESPLHF. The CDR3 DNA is TGTGCCAGCAGCCAAGATGAAGGCCCCCCGGAATCACCCCTCCACTTT.

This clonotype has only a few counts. The CDR3 sequence: CASSIIDANSPLHF. DNA of the CDR3: TGTGCCAGCAGTATAATCGACGCAAATTCACCCCTCCACTTT. The chain links TRBV27 to TRBJ1-6; D is unresolved. CDR3 length equals 14 residues. Deletions cut 5 bases from V and 7 bases from J, with 12 bases between. Germline values: CDR1 MNHEY, CDR2 SMNVEV (reference sequence).

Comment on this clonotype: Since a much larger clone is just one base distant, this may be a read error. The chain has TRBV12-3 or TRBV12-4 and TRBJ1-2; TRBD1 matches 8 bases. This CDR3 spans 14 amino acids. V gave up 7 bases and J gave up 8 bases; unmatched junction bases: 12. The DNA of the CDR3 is TGTGCCAGCATACTGGGACAGGCCGTCTCAGGCTACACCTTC. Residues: CASILGQAVSGYTF.

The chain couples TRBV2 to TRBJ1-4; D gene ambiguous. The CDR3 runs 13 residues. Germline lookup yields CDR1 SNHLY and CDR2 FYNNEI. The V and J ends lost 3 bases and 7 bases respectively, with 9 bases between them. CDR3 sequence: CASSEISREKLFF. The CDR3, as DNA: TGTGCCAGCAGTGAGATTTCTCGTGAAAAACTGTTTTTT.

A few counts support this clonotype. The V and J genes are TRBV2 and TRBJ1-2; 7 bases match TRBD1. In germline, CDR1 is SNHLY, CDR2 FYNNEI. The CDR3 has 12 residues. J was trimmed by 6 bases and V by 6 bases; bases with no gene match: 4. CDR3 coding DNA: TGTGCCAGCAGGGGACAGTCACATGGCTACACCTTC. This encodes CASRGQSHGYTF.

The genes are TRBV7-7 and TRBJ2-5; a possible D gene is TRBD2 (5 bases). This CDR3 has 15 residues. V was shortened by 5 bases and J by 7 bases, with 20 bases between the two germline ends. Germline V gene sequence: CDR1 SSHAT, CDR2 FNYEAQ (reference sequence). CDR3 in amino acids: CASSASTDVARTQYF. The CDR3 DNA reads TGTGCCAGCAGCGCATCGACGGATGTAGCGCGGACCCAGTACTTC. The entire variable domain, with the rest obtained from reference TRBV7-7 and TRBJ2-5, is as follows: GAGVSQSPRYKVTKRGQDVTLRCDPISSHATLYWYQQALGQGPEFLTYFNYEAQPDKSGLPSDRFSAERPEGSISTLTIQRTEQRDSAMYRCASSASTDVARTQYFGPGTRLLVL.

CDR3 loop: CASSPTNLQGQETQYF. Written as DNA, the CDR3 is TGTGCCAGCAGCCCGACAAATCTACAGGGGCAAGAGACCCAGTACTTC. The chain carries TRBV7-2 and TRBJ2-5, with 7 bases aligning to TRBD1. Trimming at V came to 5 bases and at J to 2 bases, leaving 11 bases not matched to a gene. The CDR3 has 16 amino acids. The germline CDR1 and CDR2 sequences are SGHTA and FQGNSA.

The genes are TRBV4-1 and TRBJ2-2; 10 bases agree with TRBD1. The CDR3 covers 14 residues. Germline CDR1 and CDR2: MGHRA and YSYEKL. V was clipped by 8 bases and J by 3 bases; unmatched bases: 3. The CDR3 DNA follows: TGCGCCAGCGAGGGACAGGGGTACACCGGGGAGCTGTTTTTT. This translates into CASEGQGYTGELFF.

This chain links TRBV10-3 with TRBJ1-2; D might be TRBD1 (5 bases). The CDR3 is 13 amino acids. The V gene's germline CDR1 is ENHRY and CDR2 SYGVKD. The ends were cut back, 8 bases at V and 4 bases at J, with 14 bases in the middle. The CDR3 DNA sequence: TGTGCCATCGGAGGGGCGAGGGCCTATGGCTACACCTTC. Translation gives CAIGGARAYGYTF.

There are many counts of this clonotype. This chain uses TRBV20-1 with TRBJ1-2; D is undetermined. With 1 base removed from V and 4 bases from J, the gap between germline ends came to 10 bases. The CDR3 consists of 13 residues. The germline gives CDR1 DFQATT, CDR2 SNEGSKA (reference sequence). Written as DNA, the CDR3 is TGCAGTGCTAGAGTGCGGAGGTCCTATGGCTACACCTTC. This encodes CSARVRRSYGYTF.

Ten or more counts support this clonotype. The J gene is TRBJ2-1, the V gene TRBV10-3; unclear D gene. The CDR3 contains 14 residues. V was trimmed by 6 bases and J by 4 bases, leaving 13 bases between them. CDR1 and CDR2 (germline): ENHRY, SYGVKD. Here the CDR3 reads CAIRNPDGYNEQFF. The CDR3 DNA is TGTGCCATCAGGAACCCCGACGGATACAATGAGCAGTTCTTC.

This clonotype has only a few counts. Here the CDR3 reads CASSPHARYNEQFF. For the CDR3, the DNA is TGTGCCAGCAGCCCCCACGCGCGGTACAATGAGCAGTTCTTC. The rearrangement uses TRBV7-2 and TRBJ2-1; D unresolved. Trimming removed 5 bases from V and 4 bases from J, with 12 bases in between. The CDR3 consists of 14 residues. From germline, CDR1 is SGHTA and CDR2 FQGNSA.

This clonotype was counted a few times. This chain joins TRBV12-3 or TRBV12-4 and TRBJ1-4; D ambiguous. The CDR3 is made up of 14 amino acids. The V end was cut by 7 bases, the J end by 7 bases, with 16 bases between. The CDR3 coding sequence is TGTGCCAGCACTGCCGGGCCCCGGGGTGAAAAACTGTTTTTT. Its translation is CASTAGPRGEKLFF.

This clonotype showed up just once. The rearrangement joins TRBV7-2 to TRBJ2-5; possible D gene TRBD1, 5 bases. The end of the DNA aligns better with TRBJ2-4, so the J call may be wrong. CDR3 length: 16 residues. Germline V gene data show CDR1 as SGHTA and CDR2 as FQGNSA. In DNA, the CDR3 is TGTGCCAGCAGCTCAGGGATAGGGCAGGGTCGAAACATTCAGTACTTC. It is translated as CASSSGIGQGRNIQYF.

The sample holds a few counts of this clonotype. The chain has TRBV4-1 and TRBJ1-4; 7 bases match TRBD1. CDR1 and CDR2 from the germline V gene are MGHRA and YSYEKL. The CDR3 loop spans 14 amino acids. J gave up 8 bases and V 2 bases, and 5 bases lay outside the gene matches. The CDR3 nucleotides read TGCGCCAGCAGCCAACGACAGGGAAGGGAAAAACTGTTTTTT. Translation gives CASSQRQGREKLFF.

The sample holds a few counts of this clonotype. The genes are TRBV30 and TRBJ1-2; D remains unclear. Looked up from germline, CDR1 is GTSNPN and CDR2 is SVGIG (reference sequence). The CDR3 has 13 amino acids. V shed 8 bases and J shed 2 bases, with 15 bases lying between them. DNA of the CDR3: TGTGCCCGTTTAAGTGATTTCAACTATGGCTACACCTTC. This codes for CARLSDFNYGYTF.

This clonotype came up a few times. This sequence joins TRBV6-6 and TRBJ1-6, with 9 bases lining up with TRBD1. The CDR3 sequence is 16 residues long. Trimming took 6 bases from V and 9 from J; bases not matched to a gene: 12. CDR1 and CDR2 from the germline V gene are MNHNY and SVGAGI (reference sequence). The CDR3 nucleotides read TGTGCCAGCAGCAAGGGGACAGGGCGTAAGGGTTCACCCCTCCACTTT. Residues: CASSKGTGRKGSPLHF.

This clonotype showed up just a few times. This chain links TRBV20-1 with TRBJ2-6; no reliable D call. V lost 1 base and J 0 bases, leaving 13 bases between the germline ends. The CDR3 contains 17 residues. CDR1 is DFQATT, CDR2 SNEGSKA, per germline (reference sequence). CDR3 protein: CSARGLLASSGANVLTF. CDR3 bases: TGCAGTGCTAGAGGCCTTCTTGCCAGCTCTGGGGCCAACGTCCTGACTTTC.

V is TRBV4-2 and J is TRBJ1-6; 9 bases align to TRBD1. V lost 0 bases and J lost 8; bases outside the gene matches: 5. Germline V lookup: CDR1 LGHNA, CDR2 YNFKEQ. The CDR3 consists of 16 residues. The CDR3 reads CASSQDVDRGYSPLHF. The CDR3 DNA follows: TGTGCCAGCAGCCAAGATGTCGACAGGGGGTATTCACCCCTCCACTTT.

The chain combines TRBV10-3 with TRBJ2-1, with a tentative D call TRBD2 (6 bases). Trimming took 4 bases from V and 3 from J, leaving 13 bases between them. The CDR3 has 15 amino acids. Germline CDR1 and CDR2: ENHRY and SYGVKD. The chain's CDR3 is CAISADGGDYNEQFF. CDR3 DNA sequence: TGTGCCATCAGTGCGGACGGGGGAGACTACAATGAGCAGTTCTTC.

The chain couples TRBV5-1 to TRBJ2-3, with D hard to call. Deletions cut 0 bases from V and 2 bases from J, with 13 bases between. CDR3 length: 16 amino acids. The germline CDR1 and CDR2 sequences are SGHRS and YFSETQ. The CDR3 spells CASSLAVSTPTDTQYF. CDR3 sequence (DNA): TGCGCCAGCAGCTTGGCCGTATCCACTCCCACAGATACGCAGTATTTT.

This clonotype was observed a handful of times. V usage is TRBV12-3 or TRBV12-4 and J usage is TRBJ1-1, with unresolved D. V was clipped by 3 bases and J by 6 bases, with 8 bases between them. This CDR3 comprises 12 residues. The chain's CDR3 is CASSFGVAEAFF. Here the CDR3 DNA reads TGTGCCAGCAGTTTCGGGGTTGCTGAAGCTTTCTTT.

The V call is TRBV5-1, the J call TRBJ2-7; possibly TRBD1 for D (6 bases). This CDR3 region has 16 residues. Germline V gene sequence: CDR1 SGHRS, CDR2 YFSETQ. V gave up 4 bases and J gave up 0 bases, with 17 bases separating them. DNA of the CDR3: TGCGCCAGCAGCCACGAAGCAGGGGTTAACTCCTACGAGCAGTACTTC. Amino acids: CASSHEAGVNSYEQYF.